Listed below are T cell receptor beta chains from one sample, sequenced in a study of blood T cell repertoires in COVID-19. The data were produced by immunoSEQ multiplex PCR, yet TCRdb's version contains in-frame clones alone and is incomplete. The sample records about 350,000 clones, roughly nine tenths being singletons. The sample was peripheral blood. The receptors were sampled from a woman in her sixties with COVID-19, enrolled during active disease. CDR3s include the opening cysteine and the closing phenylalanine or tryptophan. The D gene is left open where the match is weak. The listing skips clone size in some rows; elsewhere it reads once, few, many or a size class.

size	J	D	V	CDR3	DNA
-	TRBJ1-1	-	TRBV7-3	CASSQEPRTANTEAFF	TGTGCCAGCAGCCAAGAGCCTCGGACAGCGAACACTGAAGCTTTCTTT
-	TRBJ2-6	TRBD1	TRBV4-1	CASSQSPGQGALGGANVLTF	TGCGCCAGCAGCCAAAGTCCTGGGCAGGGGGCGCTAGGAGGGGCCAACGTCCTGACTTTC
-	TRBJ2-3	TRBD2	TRBV10-3	CAISEPASGGPKQYF	TGTGCCATCAGTGAACCGGCTAGCGGGGGGCCGAAACAGTATTTT
-	TRBJ2-5	TRBD1	TRBV20-1	CSASRTGKGETQYF	TGCAGTGCTAGTAGGACAGGGAAAGGAGAGACCCAGTACTTC
-	TRBJ1-5	TRBD1	TRBV5-1	CASSLEGTGSQPQHF	TGCGCCAGCAGCTTGGAAGGGACAGGGAGTCAGCCCCAGCATTTT
-	TRBJ1-4	-	TRBV2	CASSGTQSNEKLFF	TGTGCCAGCAGTGGGACACAGTCTAATGAAAAACTGTTTTTT
-	TRBJ2-7	TRBD1	TRBV6-6	CASSYTGGGSYEQYF	TGTGCCAGCAGTTACACAGGGGGTGGCTCCTACGAGCAGTACTTC
-	TRBJ1-3	TRBD1	TRBV5-1	CASSLAGTGFGNTIYF	TGCGCCAGCAGCTTGGCCGGGACAGGGTTTGGAAACACCATATATTTT
-	TRBJ2-5	TRBD2	TRBV7-2	CASSQRGGLGETQYF	TGTGCCAGCAGCCAGCGGGGGGGCCTGGGAGAGACCCAGTACTTC
once	TRBJ1-5	TRBD1	TRBV10-3	CAISEGQGAWQPQHF	TGTGCCATCAGTGAGGGACAGGGGGCATGGCAGCCCCAGCATTTT